This T cell receptor (beta chain) was sequenced for a study of shared clonotypes between healthy human individuals. V was trimmed by 2 bases and J by 3 bases, leaving 5 bases between them. Germline values: CDR1 ENHRY, CDR2 SYGVKD. CDR3 length equals 13 residues. There were only Caucasian adults among the donors, and all lived in Nashville, Tennessee. Unsorted samples relied on 80 million to 95 million PBMCs, which served as the source of genomic DNA. Clones were read by immunoSEQ multiplex PCR, and TCRdb kept only the in-frame ones, dropping some. The table records fewer than 600,000 clones, roughly 79% of them present only once.

The rearrangement uses TRBV10-3 and TRBJ1-5; D is perhaps TRBD1 (5 bases). Source material: PBMCs. The source of this sequence is a woman aged 35 to 49 in good health. Some clones in this sample may be carry-over from other donors' samples. The CDR3 region is CAISEGANQPQHF. In DNA, the CDR3 is TGTGCCATCAGTGAGGGGGCCAATCAGCCCCAGCATTTT.